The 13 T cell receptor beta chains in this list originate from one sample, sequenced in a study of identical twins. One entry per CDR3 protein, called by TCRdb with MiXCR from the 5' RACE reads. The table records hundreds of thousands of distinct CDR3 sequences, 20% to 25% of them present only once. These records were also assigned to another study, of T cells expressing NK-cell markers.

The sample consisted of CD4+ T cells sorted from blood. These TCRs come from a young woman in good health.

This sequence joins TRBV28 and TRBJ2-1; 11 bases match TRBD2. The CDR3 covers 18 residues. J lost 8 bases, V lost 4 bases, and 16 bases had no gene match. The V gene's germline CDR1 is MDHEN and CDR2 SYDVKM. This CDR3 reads CASSSIFLAGGPNYEQFF. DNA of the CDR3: TGTGCCAGCAGTTCCATTTTCCTAGCGGGGGGTCCGAACTATGAGCAGTTCTTC.

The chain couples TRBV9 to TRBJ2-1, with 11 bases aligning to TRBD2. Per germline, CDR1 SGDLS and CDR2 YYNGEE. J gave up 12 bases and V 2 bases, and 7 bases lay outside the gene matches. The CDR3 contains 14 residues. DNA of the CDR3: TGTGCCAGCAGCGTTACCACTAGCGGGAGAAGGCAGTTCTTC. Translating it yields CASSVTTSGRRQFF. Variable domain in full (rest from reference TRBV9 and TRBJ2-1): DSGVTQTPKHLITATGQRVTLRCSPRSGDLSVYWYQQSLDQGLQFLIQYYNGEERAKGNILERFSAQQFPDLHSELNLSSLELGDSALYFCASSVTTSGRRQFFGPGTRLTVL.

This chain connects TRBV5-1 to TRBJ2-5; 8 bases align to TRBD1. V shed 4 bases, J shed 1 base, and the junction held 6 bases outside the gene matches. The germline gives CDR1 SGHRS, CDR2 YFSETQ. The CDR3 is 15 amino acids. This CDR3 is CASSPGTGPQETQYF. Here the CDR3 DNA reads TGCGCCAGCAGCCCTGGGACAGGACCCCAAGAGACCCAGTACTTC.

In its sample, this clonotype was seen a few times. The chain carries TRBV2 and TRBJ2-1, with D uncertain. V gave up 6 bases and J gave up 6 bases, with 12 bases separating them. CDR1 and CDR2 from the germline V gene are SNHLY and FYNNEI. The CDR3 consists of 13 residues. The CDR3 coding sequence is TGTGCCAGCAGCACAGAAGCGAGCAATGAGCAGTTCTTC. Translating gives CASSTEASNEQFF.

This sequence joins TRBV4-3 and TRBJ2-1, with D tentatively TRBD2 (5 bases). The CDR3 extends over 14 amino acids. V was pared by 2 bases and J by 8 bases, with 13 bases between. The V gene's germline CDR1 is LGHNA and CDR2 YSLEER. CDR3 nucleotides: TGCGCCAGCAGCCAATCCGGACTCGGGGATGAGCAGTTCTTC. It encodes CASSQSGLGDEQFF.

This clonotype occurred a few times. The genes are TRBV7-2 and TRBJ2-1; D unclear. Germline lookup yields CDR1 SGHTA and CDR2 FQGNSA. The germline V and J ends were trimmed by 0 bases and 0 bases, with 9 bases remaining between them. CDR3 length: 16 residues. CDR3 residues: CASSLAAGTSYNEQFF. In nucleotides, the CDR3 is TGTGCCAGCAGCTTAGCGGCCGGCACCTCCTACAATGAGCAGTTCTTC.

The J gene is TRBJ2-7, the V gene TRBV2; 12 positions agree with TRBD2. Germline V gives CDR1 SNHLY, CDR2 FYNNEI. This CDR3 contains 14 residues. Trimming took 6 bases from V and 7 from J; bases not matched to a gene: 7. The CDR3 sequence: CASSALAGGREQYF. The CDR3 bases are TGTGCCAGCAGCGCGCTAGCGGGGGGGCGGGAGCAGTACTTC.

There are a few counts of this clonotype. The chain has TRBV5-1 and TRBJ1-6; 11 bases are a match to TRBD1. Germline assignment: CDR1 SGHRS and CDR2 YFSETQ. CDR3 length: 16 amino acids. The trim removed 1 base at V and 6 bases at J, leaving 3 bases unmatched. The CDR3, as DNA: TGCGCCAGCAGCTTGATCGGACAGGGGGCTAATTCACCCCTCCACTTT. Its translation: CASSLIGQGANSPLHF.

The CDR3 here is CSATRRGYEQYF. The CDR3 nucleotides are TGCAGTGCTACCAGAAGGGGGTACGAGCAGTACTTC. The genes are TRBV20-1 and TRBJ2-7; perhaps TRBD1 as D (6 bases). The CDR3 is 12 amino acids. Germline V lookup: CDR1 DFQATT, CDR2 SNEGSKA (reference sequence). V shed 4 bases and J shed 4 bases, with 11 bases lying between them.

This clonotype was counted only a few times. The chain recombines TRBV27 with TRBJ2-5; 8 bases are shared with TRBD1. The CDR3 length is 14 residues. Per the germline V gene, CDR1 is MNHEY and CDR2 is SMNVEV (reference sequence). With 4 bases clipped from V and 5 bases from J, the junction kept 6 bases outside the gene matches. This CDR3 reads CASSSRGRGETQYF. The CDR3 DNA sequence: TGTGCCAGCAGTTCCAGGGGGCGAGGGGAGACCCAGTACTTC.

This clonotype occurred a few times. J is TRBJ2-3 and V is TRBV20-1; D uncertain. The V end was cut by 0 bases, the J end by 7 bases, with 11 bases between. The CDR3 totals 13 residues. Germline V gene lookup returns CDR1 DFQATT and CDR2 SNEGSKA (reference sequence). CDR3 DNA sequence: TGCAGTGCTAGAGATCGTCGGGTGAATACGCAGTATTTT. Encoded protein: CSARDRRVNTQYF.

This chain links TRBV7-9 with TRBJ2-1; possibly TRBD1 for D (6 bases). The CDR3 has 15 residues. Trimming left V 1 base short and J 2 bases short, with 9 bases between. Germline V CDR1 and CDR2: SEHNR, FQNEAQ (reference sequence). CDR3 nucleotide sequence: TGTGCCAGCAGCTTAGAGGGGGTAGCCTACAATGAGCAGTTCTTC. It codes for CASSLEGVAYNEQFF.

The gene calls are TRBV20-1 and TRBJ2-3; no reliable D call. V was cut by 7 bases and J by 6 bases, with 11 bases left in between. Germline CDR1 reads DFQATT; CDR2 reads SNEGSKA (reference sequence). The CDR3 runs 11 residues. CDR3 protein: CSEPMVDTQYF. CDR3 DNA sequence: TGCAGTGAACCCATGGTGGATACGCAGTATTTT.